What follows are 8 T cell receptor beta chains derived from one specimen sequenced in a study of T cells in Graves' hyperthyroidism and ophthalmopathy. RNA transcripts provided the source from which TCR beta CDR3 regions were amplified. The HTBI primer set was used in a first-round RT-PCR of the TCR CDR3. TCRdb re-called the multiplex PCR reads with MiXCR, one entry per CDR3 protein. This repertoire shows some 500,000 distinct CDR3 sequences, around 14% found once; its top ten account for around 17%. The source material was blood. The receptors here all came from a woman between 18 and 29 years old with Graves' hyperthyroidism.

This clonotype was seen only a few times. Compared with germline, one end of the junction differs, possibly owing to a read error. This chain's CDR3 is CASSLAGAAYNEQFF. The CDR3 region has the DNA TGTGCCAGCAGCCTAGCGGGAGCCGCCTACAATGAGCAGTTCTTC. The chain is built from TRBV7-9 and TRBJ2-1, with 10 bases matching TRBD2. This CDR3 has 15 amino acids. Germline V gene lookup returns CDR1 SEHNR and CDR2 FQNEAQ (reference sequence).

This clonotype was counted many times. The chain has TRBV30 and TRBJ2-5, with 11 bases fitting TRBD2. The J segment lost 0 bases and the V segment lost 1 base, leaving 13 bases of the junction unmatched. CDR1 GTSNPN and CDR2 SVGIG come from the germline V gene (reference sequence). The length of the CDR3 is 19 residues. The CDR3: CAWSAPRGVTSGNQETQYF. As DNA, the CDR3 is TGTGCCTGGAGTGCCCCTCGGGGCGTGACTAGCGGGAACCAAGAGACCCAGTACTTC.

Ten or more counts support this clonotype. This chain joins TRBV10-3 and TRBJ2-3; TRBD1 matches 7 bases. The length of the CDR3 is 16 residues. Losses at the gene ends were 6 bases for V and 6 bases for J; bases not matched to a gene: 15. CDR1 is ENHRY, CDR2 SYGVKD, per germline. The CDR3 bases are TGTGCCATCAGGGTGGTGGGGACAGCCATCTCGGATACGCAGTATTTT. It specifies CAIRVVGTAISDTQYF.

V gene TRBV7-9 combines with J gene TRBJ1-2; D may be TRBD1 (5 bases). In germline, CDR1 is SEHNR, CDR2 FQNEAQ (reference sequence). With 5 bases removed from V and 2 bases from J, the gap between germline ends came to 15 bases. The CDR3 totals 15 residues. The CDR3 coding sequence is TGTGCCAGCAGCCAACCCGACAGCCTAAACTATGGCTACACCTTC. This gives the protein CASSQPDSLNYGYTF.

This clonotype was seen ten or more times. At one end, the junction sequence differs from germline, possibly due to a read error. The CDR3 reads CASSAGRGPDTQYF. CDR3 DNA: TGTGCCAGCAGTGCGGGACGGGGGCCAGATACGCAGTATTTT. V usage is TRBV10-3 and J usage is TRBJ2-3; tentatively, D is TRBD1 or TRBD2 (6 bases each). The V gene's germline CDR1 is ENHRY and CDR2 SYGVKD. The CDR3 length is 14 residues.

This clonotype was detected ten times or more. The chain employs TRBV11-2 and TRBJ2-7, with 9 bases identical to TRBD1. V lost 1 base, J lost 5 bases, and 9 bases stayed unmatched. Per germline, CDR1 SGHAT and CDR2 FQNNGV. The CDR3 has 16 residues. The CDR3 protein is CASSLGPGTGWNEQYV. In DNA, the CDR3 is TGTGCCAGCAGCTTAGGCCCGGGGACAGGGTGGAACGAGCAGTACGTC.

With respect to this clonotype: This may stem from a read error, because a much larger clone lies one nucleotide away. J is TRBJ1-4 and V is TRBV5-1; no clear D gene. The CDR3 extends over 14 amino acids. Germline lookup yields CDR1 SGHRS and CDR2 YFSETQ. CDR3 sequence reads: CASSPLEANEKLVF. The CDR3 DNA reads TGCGCCAGCAGCCCGCTCGAAGCTAATGAAAAACTGGTTTTT.

The V gene is TRBV6-1, the J gene TRBJ1-4; 8 nucleotides align to TRBD1. The trim removed 7 bases at V and 2 bases at J, leaving 3 bases unmatched. Germline lookup yields CDR1 MNHNS and CDR2 SASEGT. CDR3 size: 14 residues. DNA of the CDR3: TGTGCCAGCACCAGGACAGGGACTAATGAAAAACTGTTTTTT. Translated, it gives CASTRTGTNEKLFF.